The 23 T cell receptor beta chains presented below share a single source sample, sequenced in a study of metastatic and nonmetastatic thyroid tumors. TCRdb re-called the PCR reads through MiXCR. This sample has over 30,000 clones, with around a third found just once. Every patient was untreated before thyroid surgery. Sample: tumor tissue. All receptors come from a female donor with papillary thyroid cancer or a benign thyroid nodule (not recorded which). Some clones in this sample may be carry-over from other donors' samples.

CDR3 coding DNA: TGTGCCTCTCGTTCATCCTACGAGCAGTACTTC. Residues: CASRSSYEQYF. The chain employs TRBV30 and TRBJ2-7; D ambiguous. V dropped 7 bases and J dropped 1 base, with 8 bases sitting between them. This CDR3 is built from 11 residues. Germline V gives CDR1 GTSNPN, CDR2 SVGIG (reference sequence).

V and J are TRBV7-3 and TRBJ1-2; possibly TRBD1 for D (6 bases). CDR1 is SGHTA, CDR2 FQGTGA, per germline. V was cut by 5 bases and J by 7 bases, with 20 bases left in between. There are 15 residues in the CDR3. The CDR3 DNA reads TGTGCCAGCAGCGCGCGGACAGACTCCCGCTCTGGCTACACCTTC. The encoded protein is CASSARTDSRSGYTF.

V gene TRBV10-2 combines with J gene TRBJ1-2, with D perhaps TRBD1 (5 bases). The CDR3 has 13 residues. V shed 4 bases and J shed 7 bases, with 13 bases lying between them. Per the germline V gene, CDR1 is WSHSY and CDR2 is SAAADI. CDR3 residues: CASSVAGMSGYTF. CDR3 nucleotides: TGCGCCAGCAGTGTAGCAGGGATGTCTGGCTACACCTTC.

The CDR3 sequence: CAVTYSGANVLTF. For the CDR3, the DNA is TGTGCCGTAACGTACTCTGGGGCCAACGTCCTGACTTTC. The J gene is TRBJ2-6, the V gene TRBV2; D is uncertain. V was pared by 11 bases and J by 0 bases, with 8 bases between. Germline CDR1 and CDR2: SNHLY and FYNNEI. The CDR3 sequence is 13 residues long.

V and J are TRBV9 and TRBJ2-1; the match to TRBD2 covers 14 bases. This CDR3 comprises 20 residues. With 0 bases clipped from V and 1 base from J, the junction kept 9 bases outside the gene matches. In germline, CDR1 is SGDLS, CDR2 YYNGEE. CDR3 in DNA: TGTGCCAGCAGCGTAGAGGGACTAGCGGGAGTAGGGGGATCCTACAATGAGCAGTTCTTC. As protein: CASSVEGLAGVGGSYNEQFF.

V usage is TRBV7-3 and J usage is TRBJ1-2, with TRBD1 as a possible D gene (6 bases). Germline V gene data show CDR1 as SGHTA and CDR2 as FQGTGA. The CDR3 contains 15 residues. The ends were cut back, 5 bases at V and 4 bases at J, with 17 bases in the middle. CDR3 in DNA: TGTGCCAGCAGCCCGGACAGTGTTATGGTCTATGGCTACACCTTC. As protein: CASSPDSVMVYGYTF. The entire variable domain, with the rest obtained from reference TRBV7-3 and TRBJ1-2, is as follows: GAGVSQTPSNKVTEKGKYVELRCDPISGHTALYWYRQSLGQGPEFLIYFQGTGAADDSGLPNDRFFAVRPEGSVSTLKIQRTERGDSAVYLCASSPDSVMVYGYTFGSGTRLTVV.

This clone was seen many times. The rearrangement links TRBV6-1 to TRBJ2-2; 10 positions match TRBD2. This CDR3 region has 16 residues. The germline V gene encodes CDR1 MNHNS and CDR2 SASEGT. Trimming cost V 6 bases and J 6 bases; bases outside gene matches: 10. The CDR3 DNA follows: TGTGCCAGCAGACAGCGGGAGGGCCTTTCGGCCGGGGAGCTGTTTTTT. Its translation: CASRQREGLSAGELFF.

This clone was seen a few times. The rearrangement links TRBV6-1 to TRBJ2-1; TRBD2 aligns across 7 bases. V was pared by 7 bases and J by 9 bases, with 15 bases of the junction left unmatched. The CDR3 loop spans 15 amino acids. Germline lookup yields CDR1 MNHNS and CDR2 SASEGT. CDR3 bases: TGTGCCAGCACAAATAGAGGGAGGGCCATAAGTGAGCAGTTCTTC. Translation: CASTNRGRAISEQFF.

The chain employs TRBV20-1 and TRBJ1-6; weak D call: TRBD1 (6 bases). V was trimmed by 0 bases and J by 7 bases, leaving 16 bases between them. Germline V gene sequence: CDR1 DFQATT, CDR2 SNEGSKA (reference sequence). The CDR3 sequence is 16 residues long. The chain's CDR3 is CSARDARGTFNSPLHF. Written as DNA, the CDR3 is TGCAGTGCTAGAGATGCTAGGGGGACCTTCAATTCACCCCTCCACTTT.

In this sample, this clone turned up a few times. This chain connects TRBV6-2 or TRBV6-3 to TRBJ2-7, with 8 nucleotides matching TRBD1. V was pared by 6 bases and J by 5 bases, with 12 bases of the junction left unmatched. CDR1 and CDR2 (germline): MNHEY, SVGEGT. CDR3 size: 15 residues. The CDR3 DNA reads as TGTGCCAGCAGCCCAGGCAACAGGGGGTTCGACGAGCAGTACTTC. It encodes CASSPGNRGFDEQYF.

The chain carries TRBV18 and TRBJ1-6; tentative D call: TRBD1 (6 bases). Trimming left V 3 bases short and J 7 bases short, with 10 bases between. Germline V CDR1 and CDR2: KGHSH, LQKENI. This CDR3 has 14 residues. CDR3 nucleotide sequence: TGTGCCAGCTCACCTCAGGGGAACAATTCACCCCTCCACTTT. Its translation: CASSPQGNNSPLHF.

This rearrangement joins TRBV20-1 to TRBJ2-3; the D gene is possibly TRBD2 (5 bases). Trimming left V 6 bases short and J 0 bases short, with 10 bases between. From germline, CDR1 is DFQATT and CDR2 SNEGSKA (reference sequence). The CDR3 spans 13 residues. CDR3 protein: CSAIRGSTDTQYF. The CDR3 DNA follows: TGCAGTGCGATCCGGGGAAGCACAGATACGCAGTATTTT.

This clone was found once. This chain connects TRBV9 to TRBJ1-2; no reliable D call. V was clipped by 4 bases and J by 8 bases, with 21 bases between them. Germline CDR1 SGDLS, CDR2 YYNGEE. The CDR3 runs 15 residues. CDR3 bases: TGTGCCAGCAGCCCCCAAAGCGCGGAGGGATACGGCTACACCTTC. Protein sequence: CASSPQSAEGYGYTF.

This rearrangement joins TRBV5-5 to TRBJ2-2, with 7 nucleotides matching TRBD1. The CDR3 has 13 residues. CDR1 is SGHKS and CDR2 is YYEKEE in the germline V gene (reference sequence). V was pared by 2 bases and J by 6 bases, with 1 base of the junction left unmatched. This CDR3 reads CASSLQGSGELFF. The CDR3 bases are TGTGCCAGCAGCTTACAGGGGTCCGGGGAGCTGTTTTTT.

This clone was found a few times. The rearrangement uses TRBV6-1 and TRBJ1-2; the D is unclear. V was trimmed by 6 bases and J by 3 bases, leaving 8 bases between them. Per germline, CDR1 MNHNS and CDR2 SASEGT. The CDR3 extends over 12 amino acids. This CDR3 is CASSREDYGYTF. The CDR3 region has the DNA TGTGCCAGCAGCAGAGAAGACTATGGCTACACCTTC.

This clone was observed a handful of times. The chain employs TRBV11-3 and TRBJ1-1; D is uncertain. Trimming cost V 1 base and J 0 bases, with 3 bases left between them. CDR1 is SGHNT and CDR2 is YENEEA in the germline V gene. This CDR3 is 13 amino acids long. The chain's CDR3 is CASSLGVNTEAFF. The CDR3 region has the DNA TGTGCCAGCAGCTTAGGAGTGAACACTGAAGCTTTCTTT.

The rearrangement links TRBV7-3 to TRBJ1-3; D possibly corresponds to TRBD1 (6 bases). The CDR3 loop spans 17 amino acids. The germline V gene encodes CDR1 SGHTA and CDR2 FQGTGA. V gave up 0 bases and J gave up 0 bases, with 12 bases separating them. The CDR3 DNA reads TGTGCCAGCAGCTTAACGGATGGGGGGCTCTCTGGAAACACCATATATTTT. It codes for CASSLTDGGLSGNTIYF.

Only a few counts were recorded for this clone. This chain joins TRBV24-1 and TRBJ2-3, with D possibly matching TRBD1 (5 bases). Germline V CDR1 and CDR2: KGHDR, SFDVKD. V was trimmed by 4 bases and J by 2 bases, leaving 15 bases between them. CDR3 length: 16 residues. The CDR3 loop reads CATSDRRQYITDTQYF. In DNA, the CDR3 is TGTGCCACCAGTGACCGCCGACAGTACATCACAGATACGCAGTATTTT.

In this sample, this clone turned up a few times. CDR3 residues: CASRDGPSYEQYF. The CDR3 bases are TGTGCCAGCCGGGACGGCCCCTCCTACGAGCAGTACTTC. V is TRBV28 and J is TRBJ2-7; D is perhaps TRBD1 or TRBD2 (5 bases each). In germline, CDR1 is MDHEN, CDR2 SYDVKM. Trimming shortened V by 8 bases and J by 0 bases, and 11 bases separated the two germline ends. This CDR3 is 13 amino acids long.

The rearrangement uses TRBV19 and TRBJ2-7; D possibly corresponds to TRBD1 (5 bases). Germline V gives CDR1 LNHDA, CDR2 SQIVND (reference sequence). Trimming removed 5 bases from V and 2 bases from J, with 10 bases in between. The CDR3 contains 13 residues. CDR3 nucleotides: TGTGCCAGTAGTCGCCAGGGCCCCTACGAGCAGTACTTC. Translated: CASSRQGPYEQYF.

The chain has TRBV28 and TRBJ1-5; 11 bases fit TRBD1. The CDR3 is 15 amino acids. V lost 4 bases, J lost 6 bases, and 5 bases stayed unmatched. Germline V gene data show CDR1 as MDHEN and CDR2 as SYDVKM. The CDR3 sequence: CASSSRTGGTQPQHF. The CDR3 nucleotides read TGTGCCAGCAGTTCCCGGACAGGGGGCACTCAGCCCCAGCATTTT.

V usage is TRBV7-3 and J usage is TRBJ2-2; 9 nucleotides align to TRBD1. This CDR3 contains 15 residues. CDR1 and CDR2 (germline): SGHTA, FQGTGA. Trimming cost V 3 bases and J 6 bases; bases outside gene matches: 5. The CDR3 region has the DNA TGTGCCAGCAGCTTGTCCGGGACAGGGTCCGGGGAGCTGTTTTTT. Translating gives CASSLSGTGSGELFF.

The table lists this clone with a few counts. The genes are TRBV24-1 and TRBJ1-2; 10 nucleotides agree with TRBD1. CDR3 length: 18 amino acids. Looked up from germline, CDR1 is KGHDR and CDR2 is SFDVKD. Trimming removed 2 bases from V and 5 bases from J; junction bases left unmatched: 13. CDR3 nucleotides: TGTGCCACCAGTGATTGGGGGGGACAGGGGTTGTTGGGGTATGGCTACACCTTC. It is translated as CATSDWGGQGLLGYGYTF.